The 22 T cell receptor beta chains reported below all come from one sample, sequenced in a study of blood T cell repertoires in COVID-19. Assay: immunoSEQ multiplex PCR; the TCRdb copy retains only in-frame clones and omits some. The sample includes hundreds of thousands of clones, 80% to 90% of them seen just once. Sequencing was performed on peripheral blood. These receptors all come from a woman aged 25 to 39 with active or convalescent COVID-19.

This sequence joins TRBV3-1 (or the pseudogene TRBV3-2) and TRBJ2-1; 7 positions match TRBD2. Germline V gene sequence: CDR1 LGHDT, CDR2 YNNKEL (reference sequence). Trimming took 7 bases from V and 3 from J; bases not matched to a gene: 15. The CDR3 contains 17 residues. This CDR3 reads CASNSGEGVRYYNEQFF. The DNA for the CDR3 is TGTGCCAGCAACTCCGGGGAGGGTGTGAGGTACTACAATGAGCAGTTCTTC.

This clone was counted ten times or more. The V gene is TRBV6-1, the J gene TRBJ2-3, with 8 bases fitting TRBD2. V trimming: 2 bases; J trimming: 3 bases; junction bases outside the gene matches: 4. The CDR3 has 15 amino acids. CDR1 is MNHNS and CDR2 is SASEGT in the germline V gene. The CDR3: CASSEWASGTDTQYF. Written as DNA, the CDR3 is TGTGCCAGCAGTGAATGGGCTAGCGGGACAGATACGCAGTATTTT.

The rearrangement links TRBV7-2 to TRBJ1-5; D might be TRBD1 (6 bases). Germline CDR1 is SGHTA and CDR2 is FQGNSA. Trimming cost V 1 base and J 1 base, with 14 bases left between them. There are 17 residues in the CDR3. The CDR3 protein is CASSLVPYRGSNQPQHF. The CDR3 region has the DNA TGTGCCAGCAGCTTAGTACCCTATAGGGGGAGCAATCAGCCCCAGCATTTT.

The chain couples TRBV27 to TRBJ1-1; TRBD1 is a possible D gene (5 bases). V lost 5 bases and J lost 4, with 14 bases in between. From germline, CDR1 is MNHEY and CDR2 SMNVEV (reference sequence). The CDR3 has 14 residues. The CDR3 DNA follows: TGTGCCAGCAGTCGGAGGGGTCCATCCACTGAAGCTTTCTTT. Translated: CASSRRGPSTEAFF.

The chain couples TRBV18 to TRBJ2-1; 11 nucleotides match TRBD2. The ends lost 3 bases at V and 6 bases at J; junction bases unmatched: 13. In germline, CDR1 is KGHSH, CDR2 LQKENI. The CDR3 spans 18 residues. CDR3 residues: CASSPQDILAGVSNEQFF. CDR3 bases: TGTGCCAGCTCACCGCAAGACATACTAGCGGGAGTGTCCAATGAGCAGTTCTTC.

The chain uses TRBV7-8 and TRBJ1-2, with D hard to call. In germline, CDR1 is SGHVS, CDR2 FQNEAQ. This CDR3 region has 15 residues. V shed 0 bases and J shed 0 bases, with 8 bases lying between them. CDR3 protein: CASSLADWPNYGYTF. DNA of the CDR3: TGTGCCAGCAGCTTAGCGGACTGGCCTAACTATGGCTACACCTTC.

CDR3 in DNA: TGCAGTGCTAGTTCCACAGGGCAGGGTGGCTACACCTTC. Translation gives CSASSTGQGGYTF. The genes are TRBV20-1 and TRBJ1-2, with D possibly being TRBD1 (6 bases). Trimming took off 3 bases at V and 7 bases at J, with 15 bases between the two ends. CDR3 length: 13 amino acids. Germline CDR1 DFQATT, CDR2 SNEGSKA (reference sequence).

The genes are TRBV28 and TRBJ2-3; 7 positions match TRBD1. This CDR3 region has 13 residues. V shed 6 bases and J 4 bases; nucleotides not matched to a gene: 4. Germline loops: CDR1 MDHEN, CDR2 SYDVKM. The CDR3 sequence: CASSGDSSDTQYF. The CDR3 DNA reads as TGTGCCAGCAGCGGGGACAGTTCAGATACGCAGTATTTT.

The chain recombines TRBV19 with TRBJ1-1, with 9 bases aligning to TRBD1. The CDR3 length is 15 residues. Unmatched junction bases numbered 9, after V lost 5 bases and J lost 5 bases. CDR1 and CDR2 (germline): LNHDA, SQIVND (reference sequence). The CDR3 nucleotides read TGTGCCAGTAGTCCCAGGGACAGGGAGTATACTGAAGCTTTCTTT. Residues: CASSPRDREYTEAFF.

CDR3 coding DNA: TGTGCCAGCAGCACCTCCGGACAGGGGTTATCCACAGATACGCAGTATTTT. This sequence encodes CASSTSGQGLSTDTQYF. The rearrangement links TRBV5-5 to TRBJ2-3; 9 nucleotides line up with TRBD1. The germline CDR1 and CDR2 sequences are SGHKS and YYEKEE (reference sequence). V was clipped by 4 bases and J by 2 bases; unmatched bases: 11. This CDR3 has 17 amino acids. Based on the CDR3 plus reference TRBV5-5 and TRBJ2-3, the full variable domain is DAGVTQSPTHLIKTRGQQVTLRCSPISGHKSVSWYQQVLGQGPQFIFQYYEKEERGRGNFPDRFSARQFPNYSSELNVNALLLGDSALYLCASSTSGQGLSTDTQYFGPGTRLTVL.

V gene TRBV5-1 combines with J gene TRBJ2-5; possible D gene TRBD2, 7 bases. The ends were cut back, 4 bases at V and 5 bases at J, with 21 bases in the middle. The CDR3 extends over 16 amino acids. CDR1 SGHRS and CDR2 YFSETQ come from the germline V gene. CDR3 sequence (DNA): TGCGCCAGCAGCCCAGTGAAGGGAGGGGGGCATGAGACCCAGTACTTC. Amino acids: CASSPVKGGGHETQYF.

V is TRBV28 and J is TRBJ1-4, with a tentative D call TRBD1 (6 bases). CDR3 length: 14 amino acids. Germline CDR1 MDHEN, CDR2 SYDVKM. V lost 6 bases to trimming and J lost 12 bases, with 20 bases between them. The DNA for the CDR3 is TGTGCCAGCAGCCTCATCGACAGGCCTCTGGAACTGTTTTTT. Encoded protein: CASSLIDRPLELFF.

This clone was observed a few times. The J gene is TRBJ2-7, the V gene TRBV2, with 7 nucleotides matching TRBD2. From germline, CDR1 is SNHLY and CDR2 FYNNEI. V shed 5 bases and J 2 bases; nucleotides not matched to a gene: 9. CDR3 length: 15 residues. This CDR3 reads CASSLGAGETYEQYF. CDR3 DNA sequence: TGTGCCAGCAGTCTAGGCGCGGGGGAGACCTACGAGCAGTACTTC. Supplemented by reference TRBV2 and TRBJ2-7, the full variable domain reads EPEVTQTPSHQVTQMGQEVILRCVPISNHLYFYWYRQILGQKVEFLVSFYNNEISEKSEIFDDQFSVERPDGSNFTLKIRSTKLEDSAMYFCASSLGAGETYEQYFGPGTRLTVT.

The chain joins TRBV7-7 to TRBJ2-3; D might be TRBD1 (6 bases). The CDR3 runs to 17 residues. Per germline, CDR1 SSHAT and CDR2 FNYEAQ (reference sequence). Trimming shortened V by 2 bases and J by 5 bases, and 20 bases separated the two germline ends. CDR3 amino acids: CASSLSSHRAGGDTQYF. The CDR3 DNA reads TGTGCCAGCAGCTTAAGTTCCCACAGGGCCGGTGGAGATACGCAGTATTTT.

V gene TRBV7-2 combines with J gene TRBJ1-2, with TRBD1 identical over 9 bases. Trimming cost V 5 bases and J 7 bases; bases outside gene matches: 17. Germline loops: CDR1 SGHTA, CDR2 FQGNSA. The CDR3 is 17 amino acids. CDR3 sequence (DNA): TGTGCCAGCAGCACAAGAAGCCCGGGACAGGGAAAAGGTGGCTACACCTTC. This sequence encodes CASSTRSPGQGKGGYTF.

The chain couples TRBV20-1 to TRBJ2-7; 9 bases fit TRBD2. The CDR3 consists of 12 residues. Losses at the gene ends were 3 bases for V and 3 bases for J; bases not matched to a gene: 0. The germline gives CDR1 DFQATT, CDR2 SNEGSKA (reference sequence). CDR3: CSASSGGYEQYF. The CDR3 DNA follows: TGCAGTGCTAGTAGCGGGGGCTACGAGCAGTACTTC.

This clone is a singleton in its sample. This chain links TRBV18 with TRBJ2-5, with D hard to call. Trimming took off 3 bases at V and 2 bases at J, with 4 bases between the two ends. CDR3 length: 12 amino acids. From germline, CDR1 is KGHSH and CDR2 LQKENI. The CDR3 is CASSPYQETQYF. CDR3 nucleotides: TGTGCCAGCTCACCCTATCAAGAGACCCAGTACTTC.

The table lists this clone with a count of one. The chain employs TRBV5-1 and TRBJ1-2; no reliable D call. Germline V gene lookup returns CDR1 SGHRS and CDR2 YFSETQ. The CDR3 runs 13 residues. The V end lost 4 bases, the J end lost 1 base, and 8 bases lay between the germline ends. The CDR3 nucleotides read TGCGCCAGCAGCACAGACGGTAACTATGGCTACACCTTC. This sequence encodes CASSTDGNYGYTF.

A single count supports this clone. V usage is TRBV6-5 and J usage is TRBJ2-1; 8 bases map to TRBD2. Germline CDR1 is MNHEY and CDR2 is SVGAGI. This CDR3 region has 14 residues. The ends lost 2 bases at V and 7 bases at J; junction bases unmatched: 4. CDR3 DNA sequence: TGTGCCAGCAGTTACGGCCGGGAGGGTAATGAGCAGTTCTTC. Translation gives CASSYGREGNEQFF.

The V call is TRBV27, the J call TRBJ2-3; TRBD1 is a possible D gene (5 bases). The germline V and J ends were trimmed by 0 bases and 5 bases, with 12 bases remaining between them. Germline CDR1 reads MNHEY; CDR2 reads SMNVEV (reference sequence). The CDR3 consists of 15 residues. The CDR3 sequence is CASSLSIQGLDTQYF. The CDR3 DNA sequence: TGTGCCAGCAGTTTATCGATTCAGGGTCTAGATACGCAGTATTTT.

The chain joins TRBV6-5 to TRBJ1-1; D may be TRBD1 (6 bases). V lost 4 bases and J 5 bases, leaving 11 bases between the germline ends. The CDR3 sequence is 13 residues long. Germline V gene lookup returns CDR1 MNHEY and CDR2 SVGAGI. The CDR3 sequence is CASSWGRNTEAFF. In nucleotides, the CDR3 is TGTGCCAGCAGTTGGGGGCGCAATACTGAAGCTTTCTTT.

The chain couples TRBV10-1 to TRBJ2-7; 8 bases match TRBD2. The V and J ends lost 0 bases and 1 base, in that order; junction bases with no gene match: 5. The CDR3 covers 16 residues. Germline V gene data show CDR1 as WNHNN and CDR2 as SYGVQD (reference sequence). DNA for the CDR3: TGCGCCAGCAGTGAGTCGATTGCGGGAGGTTCCTACGAGCAGTACTTC. As protein: CASSESIAGGSYEQYF.